The clone carrying this T cell receptor (beta chain) was observed a few times. As yet, its antigen is unknown. TCRdb redid the calling of the reads with MiXCR, one entry per CDR3 protein. The sample has 900,000 to 950,000 distinct CDR3 sequences, around 30% seen once. The record originates from a study of T cell repertoires in cytomegalovirus infection. The overall study: Indications of both CMV infection and matching HLA type were provided by public TCR beta signatures. General study findings and limits: Dominant in the ex vivo response were TCR beta clonotypes restricted by HLA-C and specific for CMV.

The CDR3 contains 13 residues. Trimming pared 0 bases from V and 9 bases from J, leaving 9 bases between. V and J are TRBV12-3 or TRBV12-4 and TRBJ2-1, with a weak D call TRBD1 (5 bases). The starting material was cultured CD8+ T cells from PBMCs, obtained from culture after CMV antigen stimulation. The receptor's source is a human donor in good health (CMV status not recorded). Some clones in this sample may be carry-over from other donors' samples. CDR3 region: CASSLAVRVEQFF. The CDR3 DNA reads TGTGCCAGCAGTTTAGCGGTCAGGGTTGAGCAGTTCTTC.